These 28 T cell receptor beta chains share one sample of origin, sequenced in a study of blood T cell repertoires in COVID-19. Assay used: immunoSEQ multiplex PCR; TCRdb lists only in-frame clones, some missing. In the table there are nearly 350,000 clones, roughly 90% of which are singletons. Input material: PBMCs or T cells enriched from blood (not recorded which). These receptors all come from a woman aged 25 to 45 who had recovered from COVID-19.

This clone was seen once. The J gene is TRBJ1-1, the V gene TRBV28; perhaps TRBD1 as D (6 bases). Germline loops: CDR1 MDHEN, CDR2 SYDVKM. This CDR3 is 15 amino acids long. V was clipped by 5 bases and J by 3 bases, with 16 bases between them. CDR3 sequence (DNA): TGTGCCAGCAGTGTGGAGTCAGGGGTTTACACTGAAGCTTTCTTT. Protein sequence: CASSVESGVYTEAFF.

The V call is TRBV7-2, the J call TRBJ1-2; 9 nucleotides agree with TRBD1. Germline values: CDR1 SGHTA, CDR2 FQGNSA. This CDR3 is built from 15 residues. Trimming at V came to 4 bases and at J to 4 bases, leaving 7 bases not matched to a gene. The CDR3 protein is CASSSPGQGSYGYTF. The DNA of the CDR3 is TGTGCCAGCAGCTCACCGGGACAGGGCTCCTATGGCTACACCTTC.

The chain is built from TRBV3-1 (or the pseudogene TRBV3-2) and TRBJ2-1; tentative D call: TRBD1 (5 bases). V was clipped by 1 base and J by 3 bases, with 10 bases between them. Germline-derived CDR1 and CDR2 are LGHDT and YNNKEL (reference sequence). The CDR3 is 15 residues long. The CDR3 nucleotides read TGTGCCAGCAGCCAAGGCGCGGACAACTACAATGAGCAGTTCTTC. Its translation: CASSQGADNYNEQFF.

The chain is built from TRBV9 and TRBJ1-1; 11 bases are shared with TRBD1. This CDR3 is 17 amino acids long. The trim removed 3 bases at V and 5 bases at J, leaving 12 bases unmatched. Germline V gene sequence: CDR1 SGDLS, CDR2 YYNGEE. The CDR3 sequence is CASSAGQGAVWRTEAFF. The CDR3 DNA sequence: TGTGCCAGCAGCGCCGGACAGGGGGCGGTATGGAGGACTGAAGCTTTCTTT. Full variable domain (missing parts from reference TRBV9 and TRBJ1-1): DSGVTQTPKHLITATGQRVTLRCSPRSGDLSVYWYQQSLDQGLQFLIQYYNGEERAKGNILERFSAQQFPDLHSELNLSSLELGDSALYFCASSAGQGAVWRTEAFFGQGTRLTVV.

This clone was seen a few times. V gene TRBV7-2 combines with J gene TRBJ2-2; D is perhaps TRBD2 (6 bases). V lost 6 bases and J lost 4, with 12 bases in between. The CDR3 runs 14 residues. The germline V gene encodes CDR1 SGHTA and CDR2 FQGNSA. CDR3 protein: CASSPRGGTGELFF. The CDR3 nucleotides read TGTGCCAGCAGTCCGCGGGGAGGCACCGGGGAGCTGTTTTTT.

The rearrangement joins TRBV13 to TRBJ1-6, with D maybe TRBD1 (6 bases). Germline V CDR1 and CDR2: PRHDT, FYEKMQ (reference sequence). The ends were cut back, 2 bases at V and 8 bases at J, with 10 bases in the middle. This CDR3 has 14 amino acids. CDR3 coding DNA: TGTGCCAGCAGCTTATACAGGGAAGATTCACCCCTCCACTTT. Residues: CASSLYREDSPLHF.

This chain links TRBV25-1 with TRBJ2-7; tentatively, D is TRBD1 (6 bases). This CDR3 is built from 14 residues. V gave up 6 bases and J gave up 1 base, with 13 bases separating them. Germline values: CDR1 MGHDK, CDR2 SYGVNS. CDR3 nucleotides: TGTGCCAGCAGCCGGGACATCCAATCCTACGAGCAGTACTTC. Translating gives CASSRDIQSYEQYF.

The chain links TRBV30 to TRBJ1-3; D not resolved. The CDR3 covers 15 residues. Germline CDR1 is GTSNPN and CDR2 is SVGIG (reference sequence). Trimming pared 2 bases from V and 2 bases from J, leaving 13 bases between. The CDR3 reads CAWSRRESPGNTIYF. CDR3 DNA: TGTGCCTGGAGTCGAAGGGAGTCGCCTGGAAACACCATATATTTT.

The genes are TRBV5-1 and TRBJ1-1, with 9 bases identical to TRBD1. Germline V gene data show CDR1 as SGHRS and CDR2 as YFSETQ. This CDR3 contains 16 residues. V lost 0 bases to trimming and J lost 5 bases; unmatched junction nucleotides: 8. For the CDR3, the DNA is TGCGCCAGCAGCTTGGGGTTAGGACAGGGGTATACTGAAGCTTTCTTT. Its translation: CASSLGLGQGYTEAFF.

The chain combines TRBV7-9 with TRBJ2-1, with 8 nucleotides matching TRBD1. The junction had 5 bases not matched to a gene; V was cut back by 4 bases and J by 0 bases. The CDR3 runs 16 residues. Germline values: CDR1 SEHNR, CDR2 FQNEAQ (reference sequence). The CDR3, as DNA: TGTGCCAGCAGCTCGAGGACAGGGAGCTCCTACAATGAGCAGTTCTTC. It codes for CASSSRTGSSYNEQFF.

The V and J genes are TRBV27 and TRBJ1-3; D possibly corresponds to TRBD1 (6 bases). This CDR3 has 15 residues. V gave up 3 bases and J gave up 2 bases, with 11 bases separating them. Germline V gene sequence: CDR1 MNHEY, CDR2 SMNVEV (reference sequence). CDR3 in amino acids: CASSFTGGAGNTIYF. The CDR3 nucleotides read TGTGCCAGCAGTTTTACGGGGGGCGCTGGAAACACCATATATTTT.

The V gene is TRBV28, the J gene TRBJ1-1; D possibly corresponds to TRBD1 (5 bases). Trimming stripped 3 bases from V and 3 bases from J, with 11 bases between. In germline, CDR1 is MDHEN, CDR2 SYDVKM. CDR3 length: 14 amino acids. The DNA of the CDR3 is TGTGCCAGCAGTTTGACAGAAAAGCACACTGAAGCTTTCTTT. It yields the protein CASSLTEKHTEAFF. The full variable domain, in which reference TRBV28 and TRBJ1-1 provide the parts outside the CDR3, is DVKVTQSSRYLVKRTGEKVFLECVQDMDHENMFWYRQDPGLGLRLIYFSYDVKMKEKGDIPEGYSVSREKKERFSLILESASTNQTSMYLCASSLTEKHTEAFFGQGTRLTVV.

The chain employs TRBV19 and TRBJ2-2, with a tentative D call TRBD1 (6 bases). The CDR3 sequence is 14 residues long. The V and J ends lost 3 bases and 6 bases respectively, with 11 bases between them. Germline CDR1 and CDR2: LNHDA and SQIVND (reference sequence). The CDR3 DNA is TGTGCCAGTAGTATCATCTCAGGGGCCGGGGAGCTGTTTTTT. Its protein product is CASSIISGAGELFF.

CDR3 loop: CASSEGRGVDTQYF. The CDR3 DNA follows: TGTGCCAGCAGTGAAGGCAGGGGGGTAGATACGCAGTATTTT. The chain recombines TRBV2 with TRBJ2-3; perhaps TRBD1 as D (7 bases). CDR1 and CDR2 (germline): SNHLY, FYNNEI. This CDR3 has 14 residues. The V end lost 1 base, the J end lost 5 bases, and 10 bases lay between the germline ends.

The V and J genes are TRBV25-1 and TRBJ1-2; a possible D gene is TRBD1 (6 bases). Germline V lookup: CDR1 MGHDK, CDR2 SYGVNS. Trimming cost V 6 bases and J 2 bases, with 13 bases left between them. The CDR3 totals 14 residues. This CDR3 is CASSPAGANYGYTF. CDR3 DNA sequence: TGTGCCAGCAGCCCCGCGGGGGCGAACTATGGCTACACCTTC.

The gene calls are TRBV7-9 and TRBJ2-3, with 8 bases matching TRBD2. The J segment lost 4 bases and the V segment lost 8 bases, leaving 17 bases of the junction unmatched. Germline V gene sequence: CDR1 SEHNR, CDR2 FQNEAQ (reference sequence). This CDR3 is built from 17 residues. The CDR3 loop is CASQGRRGAPQPDTQYF. The CDR3 DNA reads as TGTGCCAGCCAGGGACGGCGGGGGGCCCCCCAGCCAGATACGCAGTATTTT.

The chain carries TRBV5-5 and TRBJ2-1, with TRBD1 matching 9 bases. This CDR3 contains 16 residues. The junction had 6 bases not matched to a gene; V was cut back by 0 bases and J by 5 bases. Germline V gives CDR1 SGHKS, CDR2 YYEKEE (reference sequence). The CDR3: CASSLELQGAHNEQFF. The CDR3 DNA sequence: TGTGCCAGCAGCTTGGAGTTACAGGGGGCCCACAATGAGCAGTTCTTC. The full variable domain, in which reference TRBV5-5 and TRBJ2-1 provide the parts outside the CDR3, is DAGVTQSPTHLIKTRGQQVTLRCSPISGHKSVSWYQQVLGQGPQFIFQYYEKEERGRGNFPDRFSARQFPNYSSELNVNALLLGDSALYLCASSLELQGAHNEQFFGPGTRLTVL.

This chain links TRBV9 with TRBJ1-3; 8 bases align to TRBD1. The V and J ends lost 4 bases and 3 bases, in that order; junction bases with no gene match: 9. There are 16 residues in the CDR3. Germline values: CDR1 SGDLS, CDR2 YYNGEE. DNA of the CDR3: TGTGCCAGCAGCACAGACAGGGGAACTTATGGAAACACCATATATTTT. This codes for CASSTDRGTYGNTIYF.

The chain joins TRBV5-1 to TRBJ1-1; D perhaps matches TRBD1 (5 bases). There are 17 residues in the CDR3. The V end lost 0 bases, the J end lost 5 bases, and 20 bases lay between the germline ends. Germline lookup yields CDR1 SGHRS and CDR2 YFSETQ. DNA of the CDR3: TGCGCCAGCAGCTTGGGGAAGGAGGGGACCTCCGTGACTGAAGCTTTCTTT. This codes for CASSLGKEGTSVTEAFF.

This clone was found a few times. The rearrangement links TRBV14 to TRBJ2-1; D unclear. With 4 bases removed from V and 2 bases from J, the gap between germline ends came to 12 bases. The CDR3 loop spans 15 amino acids. Germline-derived CDR1 and CDR2 are SGHDN and FVKESK. CDR3: CASSPSLGAYNEQFF. The CDR3 DNA follows: TGTGCCAGCAGCCCATCCCTGGGCGCCTACAATGAGCAGTTCTTC.

The rearrangement joins TRBV4-3 to TRBJ2-2, with TRBD1 matching 9 bases. The CDR3 is 15 residues long. V lost 3 bases and J lost 4; bases outside the gene matches: 3. The V gene's germline CDR1 is LGHNA and CDR2 YSLEER. The CDR3 DNA sequence: TGCGCCAGCAGCCACCGGACAGGGGCCACCGGGGAGCTGTTTTTT. Protein product: CASSHRTGATGELFF.

Written as DNA, the CDR3 is TGTGCCAGCAGCCCGCGATCGGGGCTTTCGGGAGAGGCAGATACGCAGTATTTT. This translates into CASSPRSGLSGEADTQYF. V is TRBV13 and J is TRBJ2-3, with D tentatively TRBD2 (6 bases). Per germline, CDR1 PRHDT and CDR2 FYEKMQ (reference sequence). With 5 bases removed from V and 4 bases from J, the gap between germline ends came to 25 bases. CDR3 length: 18 amino acids.

V is TRBV5-1 and J is TRBJ2-7; 8 bases are shared with TRBD1. Germline V gene sequence: CDR1 SGHRS, CDR2 YFSETQ. CDR3 length: 15 residues. The V and J ends lost 4 bases and 3 bases, in that order; junction bases with no gene match: 9. The CDR3, as DNA: TGCGCCAGCAGCGAAGGACAGGGAGCTTTCTACGAGCAGTACTTC. It translates to CASSEGQGAFYEQYF.

The chain carries TRBV6-2 or TRBV6-3 and TRBJ2-7; a weak D match, TRBD1 (5 bases). With 2 bases removed from V and 4 bases from J, the gap between germline ends came to 9 bases. The CDR3 runs to 13 residues. Germline CDR1 MNHEY, CDR2 SVGEGT. The CDR3 here is CASSYRGSYEQYF. The CDR3 nucleotides are TGTGCCAGCAGTTACAGGGGTTCGTACGAGCAGTACTTC.

The V gene is TRBV12-3 or TRBV12-4, the J gene TRBJ1-1; unclear D gene. V lost 2 bases and J lost 7, with 5 bases in between. The CDR3 runs to 11 residues. The CDR3 nucleotides read TGTGCCAGCAGTTTATTACATGAAGCTTTCTTT. Its translation: CASSLLHEAFF.

The chain joins TRBV5-4 to TRBJ1-1; 7 nucleotides align to TRBD1. The CDR3 loop spans 14 amino acids. Germline V gives CDR1 SGHNT, CDR2 YYREEE (reference sequence). V shed 6 bases and J 3 bases; nucleotides not matched to a gene: 8. For the CDR3, the DNA is TGTGCCAGCAATTCGGACAGGACCTACACTGAAGCTTTCTTT. The encoded protein is CASNSDRTYTEAFF.

The rearrangement joins TRBV12-3 or TRBV12-4 to TRBJ1-1; the D gene is possibly TRBD1 (5 bases). Between the trimmed V and J ends, which lost 6 bases and 4 bases, there was a span of 9 bases. The CDR3 has 12 residues. The chain's CDR3 is CASRRGSTEAFF. CDR3 coding DNA: TGTGCCAGCAGAAGGGGTAGCACTGAAGCTTTCTTT.

The chain combines TRBV11-2 with TRBJ2-1; 10 bases align to TRBD1. The germline V gene encodes CDR1 SGHAT and CDR2 FQNNGV. CDR3 length: 15 residues. V shed 1 base and J 9 bases; nucleotides not matched to a gene: 6. The CDR3 region has the DNA TGTGCCAGCAGCTTAGTGGGACAGGGGACGAGTGAGCAGTTCTTC. It encodes CASSLVGQGTSEQFF.